The T cell receptor (beta chain) described here comes from a study of T-cell reconstitution after alpha-beta-depleted transplantation in children. The germline gives CDR1 DFQATT, CDR2 SNEGSKA (reference sequence). This CDR3 comprises 15 residues. V was clipped by 0 bases and J by 2 bases, with 11 bases between them. This clonotype has ten or more counts. TCRbeta library preparation incorporated unique molecular identifiers. TCRdb used MiXCR to reprocess the PCR reads, holding one entry per CDR3 protein. There are around 600,000 distinct CDR3 sequences in the sample; 15% to 20% occur only once, and 1.1% lies in the top ten.

The sequencing used PBMCs from the stem cell graft donor, collected from the stem cell graft. The V gene is TRBV20-1, the J gene TRBJ1-5; D not resolved. The receptor comes from a human donor who donated a stem cell graft to a child with acute myeloid leukemia. The CDR3 region has the DNA TGCAGTGCTAGAGATAGCGGAGTGGGCAATCAGCCCCAGCATTTT. Its protein product is CSARDSGVGNQPQHF.